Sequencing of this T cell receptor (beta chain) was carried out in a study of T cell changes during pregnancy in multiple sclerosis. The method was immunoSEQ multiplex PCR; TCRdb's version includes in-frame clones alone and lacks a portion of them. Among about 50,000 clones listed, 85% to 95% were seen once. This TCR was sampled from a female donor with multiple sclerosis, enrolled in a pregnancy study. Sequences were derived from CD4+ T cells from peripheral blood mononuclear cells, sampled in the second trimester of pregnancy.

Here the CDR3 DNA reads TGTGCCAGTAGTAGGGCTAGCTTTAACACCGGGGAGCTGTTTTTT. It is translated as CASSRASFNTGELFF. The chain employs TRBV19 and TRBJ2-2; possibly TRBD2 for D (5 bases). Trimming stripped 4 bases from V and 2 bases from J, with 11 bases between. Germline V lookup: CDR1 LNHDA, CDR2 SQIVND (reference sequence). The CDR3 contains 15 residues.